Described below is a single T cell receptor (beta chain) sequence and its context. The target antigen is unknown. The record originates from a study of cytomegalovirus exposure and HLA in healthy donors. The PCR ran on 60 Vbeta and 13 Jbeta primers. Profiling relied on immunoSEQ multiplex PCR, and the TCRdb table lists in-frame clones only, not all of them. The table records under 150,000 clones, around 71% of them present only once. This CDR3 is 13 amino acids long. V was shortened by 2 bases and J by 1 base, with 8 bases between the two germline ends. Germline V lookup: CDR1 SQVTM, CDR2 ANQGSEA. Study-wide findings and caveats: CMV antigen specificity was confirmed in vitro for a few CMV-associated chains.

The clonotype comes from a woman between 55 and 75 years old in good health and CMV-seropositive. The chain recombines TRBV29-1 with TRBJ2-5, with a possible D match to TRBD2 (5 bases). The specimen was PBMCs. CDR3 protein: CSVERGAQETQYF. CDR3 sequence (DNA): TGCAGCGTTGAACGGGGTGCCCAAGAGACCCAGTACTTC.